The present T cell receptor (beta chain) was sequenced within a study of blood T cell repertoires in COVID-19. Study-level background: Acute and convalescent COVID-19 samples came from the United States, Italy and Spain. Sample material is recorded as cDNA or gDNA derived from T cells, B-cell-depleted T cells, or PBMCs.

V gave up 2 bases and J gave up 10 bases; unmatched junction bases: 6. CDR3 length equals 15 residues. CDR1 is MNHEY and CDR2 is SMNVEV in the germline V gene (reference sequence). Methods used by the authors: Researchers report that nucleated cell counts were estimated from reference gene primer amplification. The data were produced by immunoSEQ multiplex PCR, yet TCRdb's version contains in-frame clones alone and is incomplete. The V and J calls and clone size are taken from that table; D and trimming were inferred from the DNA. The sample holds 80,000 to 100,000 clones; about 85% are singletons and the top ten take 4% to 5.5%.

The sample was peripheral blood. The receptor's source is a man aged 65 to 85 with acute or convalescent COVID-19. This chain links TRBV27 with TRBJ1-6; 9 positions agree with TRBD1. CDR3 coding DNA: TGTGCCAGCAGTTTAAGAACAGGGGGCGCGTCACCCCTCCACTTT. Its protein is CASSLRTGGASPLHF.